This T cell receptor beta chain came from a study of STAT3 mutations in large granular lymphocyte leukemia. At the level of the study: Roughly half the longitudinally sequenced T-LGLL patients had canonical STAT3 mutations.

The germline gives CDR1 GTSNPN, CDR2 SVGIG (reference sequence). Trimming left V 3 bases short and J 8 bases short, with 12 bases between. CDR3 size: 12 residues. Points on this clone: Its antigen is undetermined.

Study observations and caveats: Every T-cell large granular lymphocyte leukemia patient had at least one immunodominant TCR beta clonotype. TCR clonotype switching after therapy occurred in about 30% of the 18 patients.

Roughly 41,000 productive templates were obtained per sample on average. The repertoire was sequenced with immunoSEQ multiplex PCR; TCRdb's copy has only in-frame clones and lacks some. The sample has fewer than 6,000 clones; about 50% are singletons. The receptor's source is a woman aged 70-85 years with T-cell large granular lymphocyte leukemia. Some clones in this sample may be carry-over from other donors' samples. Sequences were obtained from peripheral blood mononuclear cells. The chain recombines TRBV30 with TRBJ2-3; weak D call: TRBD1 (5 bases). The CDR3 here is CAWRLRGGTQYF. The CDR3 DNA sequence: TGTGCCTGGAGGCTAAGGGGTGGTACGCAGTATTTT.